This T cell receptor beta chain was recovered during a study of T cell clonotyping in hematopoietic cell transplantation. Using immunoSEQ multiplex PCR, the repertoire was profiled, and TCRdb retains in-frame clones only, with some absent. Of about 41,000 clones listed, approximately 95% were seen once; the top ten hold around 1%. The clonotype was recovered from a man aged 25 to 45 in good health. Some clones in this sample may be carry-over from other donors' samples. The sample was peripheral blood mononuclear cells.

CDR3 loop: CASAGFPMTAEQYF. The CDR3 DNA reads as TGTGCCAGCGCGGGCTTCCCGATGACCGCCGAGCAGTACTTC. The chain employs TRBV2 and TRBJ2-7; TRBD2 is a possible D gene (5 bases). Germline V CDR1 and CDR2: SNHLY, FYNNEI. The CDR3 runs to 14 residues. Trimming removed 8 bases from V and 6 bases from J, with 20 bases in between. Full variable domain (rest looked up from reference TRBV2 and TRBJ2-7): EPEVTQTPSHQVTQMGQEVILRCVPISNHLYFYWYRQILGQKVEFLVSFYNNEISEKSEIFDDQFSVERPDGSNFTLKIRSTKLEDSAMYFCASAGFPMTAEQYFGPGTRLTVT.